This is a list of T cell receptor beta chains from one sample in a study of response to subunit inactivated influenza vaccine. TCRdb analysed the RT-PCR reads with MiXCR anew, one entry per CDR3 protein. The sample has about 540,000 distinct CDR3 sequences, 20% to 25% seen once. These sequences were also reported in another study, on T cells expressing NK-cell markers.

This sample comprised CD4+ T cells sorted from PBMCs, obtained 11 to 12 days after vaccination. The receptors here all came from a man aged 50 to 60 who received an inactivated influenza vaccine. CDR3s include the opening cysteine and the closing phenylalanine or tryptophan. D genes are given only for firm matches. Expanded clones are given a class, and other clones once, few, many or no size at all.

CDR3aa	CDR3nt	j_gene	d_gene	abundance	v_gene
CASSDGTGRNQPQHF	TGTGCCAGCAGCGACGGGACAGGAAGAAATCAGCCCCAGCATTTT	TRBJ1-5	TRBD1	few	TRBV9
CASSPPTGPRNTGELFF	TGTGCCAGCTCACCACCGACAGGGCCCAGGAACACCGGGGAGCTGTTTTTT	TRBJ2-2	TRBD1	once	TRBV18
CSASRGHGETQYF	TGCAGTGCTAGTCGGGGTCACGGGGAGACCCAGTACTTC	TRBJ2-5	NA	NA	TRBV20-1
CAISDPGRLSTDTQYF	TGTGCCATCAGTGACCCCGGCAGGCTTAGCACAGATACGCAGTATTTT	TRBJ2-3	NA	few	TRBV10-3
CASSSLGQGANVLTF	TGTGCCAGCAGCTCTCTGGGACAGGGGGCCAACGTCCTGACTTTC	TRBJ2-6	TRBD1	NA	TRBV5-4
CASSLAGGGRLSRLDF	TGTGCCAGCAGTCTAGCCGGGGGGGGTAGATTAAGCCGATTAGACTTC	TRBJ2-7	TRBD2	NA	TRBV28
CASSDSLYPTDTQYF	TGTGCCAGCAGTGACAGTCTGTATCCCACAGATACGCAGTATTTT	TRBJ2-3	NA	few	TRBV2
CASSPDWENTEAFF	TGTGCCAGCAGTCCAGATTGGGAGAACACTGAAGCTTTCTTT	TRBJ1-1	NA	many	TRBV12-3/TRBV12-4
CASSLVSGGDQPQHF	TGTGCCAGCAGCTTAGTATCTGGAGGGGATCAGCCCCAGCATTTT	TRBJ1-5	NA	NA	TRBV7-6
CASSSSGQGPTDTQYF	TGTGCCAGCAGTTCCAGTGGACAGGGGCCCACAGATACGCAGTATTTT	TRBJ2-3	TRBD1	few	TRBV28
CASSYSIRAGKPIRYEQYF	TGTGCCAGCAGTTACTCGATCAGGGCGGGGAAGCCGATCCGTTACGAGCAGTACTTC	TRBJ2-7	NA	NA	TRBV6-5
CSVDMASGRYNEQFF	TGCAGCGTTGATATGGCTAGCGGGAGATACAATGAGCAGTTCTTC	TRBJ2-1	TRBD2	NA	TRBV29-1
CSAGTGGRETQYF	TGCAGTGCGGGGACAGGGGGCCGGGAGACCCAGTACTTC	TRBJ2-5	TRBD1	few	TRBV20-1
CSVDRPGTGGSKNIQYF	TGCAGCGTTGATCGGCCAGGGACAGGGGGGTCCAAAAACATTCAGTACTTC	TRBJ2-4	TRBD1	NA	TRBV29-1
CASSQEQVSTNEKLFF	TGCGCCAGCAGCCAGGAACAGGTTTCAACTAATGAAAAACTGTTTTTT	TRBJ1-4	NA	few	TRBV4-1
CASTTDRQAQFF	TGTGCCAGCACCACTGACAGGCAGGCGCAGTTCTTC	TRBJ2-1	NA	many	TRBV2
CSAPKSGAYNEQFF	TGCAGTGCCCCGAAGAGCGGGGCATACAATGAGCAGTTCTTC	TRBJ2-1	TRBD2	NA	TRBV20-1
CASGGRRDNEKLFF	TGTGCCAGCGGAGGACGCCGAGATAATGAAAAACTGTTTTTT	TRBJ1-4	NA	few	TRBV28
CASSLLNRGANTGELFF	TGTGCCAGCAGCCTACTCAACAGGGGCGCGAACACCGGGGAGCTGTTTTTT	TRBJ2-2	TRBD1	NA	TRBV7-2
CASSSRVSGRAGEQFF	TGTGCCAGCAGCTCCCGAGTTAGCGGGAGGGCCGGTGAGCAGTTCTTC	TRBJ2-1	TRBD2	NA	TRBV5-6
CASSESYLTGQPYEQYF	TGTGCCAGCAGTGAATCGTACCTGACCGGACAGCCATACGAGCAGTACTTC	TRBJ2-7	NA	NA	TRBV2
CASSLAGGDTDTQYF	TGTGCCAGCAGCCTAGCGGGAGGGGACACAGATACGCAGTATTTT	TRBJ2-3	TRBD2	few	TRBV5-4
CASSHLAGGQETQYF	TGTGCCAGCAGCCATCTAGCGGGAGGGCAAGAGACCCAGTACTTC	TRBJ2-5	TRBD2	NA	TRBV7-2
CASSYLAGGEQYF	TGTGCCAGCAGCTACTTAGCGGGAGGGGAGCAGTACTTC	TRBJ2-7	TRBD2	few	TRBV7-2
CASSYSNPGISSSGNTIYF	TGTGCCAGCAGTTACTCGAACCCAGGGATATCGAGCTCTGGAAACACCATATATTTT	TRBJ1-3	NA	NA	TRBV6-5
CASSSTWTSGTDSYNEQFF	TGTGCCAGCAGCTCTACCTGGACTAGCGGGACCGACTCCTACAATGAGCAGTTCTTC	TRBJ2-1	TRBD2	many	TRBV11-2